This T cell receptor (beta chain) stems from a study of beta chain features in type 1 diabetes. Findings and caveats of the study: All four CD4+ subsets from Type 1 diabetes patients carried moderately but significantly shorter TCRB CDR3s.

CDR1 and CDR2 (germline): SEHNR, FQNEAQ (reference sequence). This CDR3 has 13 residues. V lost 5 bases to trimming and J lost 1 base, with 8 bases between them. With regard to this clone: Its antigen is still unknown.

Reverse transcribing all isolated RNA meant expressed TCRB transcripts were sequenced. Generated by immunoSEQ multiplex PCR, the TCRdb table keeps only in-frame clones and is missing some. This repertoire shows 250,000 to 300,000 clones, over 11% found once; its top ten account for 0.015% to 0.02%. Source material: naive CD4+ T cells from blood. The chain uses TRBV7-9 and TRBJ1-1, with unresolved D. This TCR derives from a man aged 25-45 years with type 1 diabetes. CDR3 sequence: CASSIQSNTEAFF. CDR3 in DNA: TGTGCCAGCAGCATACAGTCGAACACTGAAGCTTTCTTT.